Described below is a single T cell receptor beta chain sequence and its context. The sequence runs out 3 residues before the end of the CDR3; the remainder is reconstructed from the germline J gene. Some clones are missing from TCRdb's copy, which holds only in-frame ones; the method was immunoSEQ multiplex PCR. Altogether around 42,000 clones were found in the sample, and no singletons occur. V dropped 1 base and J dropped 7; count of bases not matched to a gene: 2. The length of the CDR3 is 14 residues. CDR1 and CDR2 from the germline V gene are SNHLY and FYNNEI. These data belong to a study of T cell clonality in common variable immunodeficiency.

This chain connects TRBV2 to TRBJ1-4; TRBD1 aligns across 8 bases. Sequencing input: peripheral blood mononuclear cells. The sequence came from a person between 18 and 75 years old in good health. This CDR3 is CASSEGQGSEKLFF. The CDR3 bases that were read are TGTGCCAGCAGTGAAGGACAGGGGAGTGAAAAA.